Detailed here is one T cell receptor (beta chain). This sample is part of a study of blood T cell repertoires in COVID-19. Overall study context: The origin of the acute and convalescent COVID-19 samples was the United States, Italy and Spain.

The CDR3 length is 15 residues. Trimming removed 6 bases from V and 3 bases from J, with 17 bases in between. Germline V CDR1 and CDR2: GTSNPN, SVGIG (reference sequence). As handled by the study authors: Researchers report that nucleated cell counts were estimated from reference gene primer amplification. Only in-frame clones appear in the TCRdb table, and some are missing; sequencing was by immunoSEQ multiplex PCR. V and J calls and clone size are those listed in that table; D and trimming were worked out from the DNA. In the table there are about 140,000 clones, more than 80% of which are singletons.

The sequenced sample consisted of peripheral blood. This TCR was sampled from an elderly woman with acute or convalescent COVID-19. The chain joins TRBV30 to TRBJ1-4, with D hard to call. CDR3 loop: CACPDGGRPNEKLFF. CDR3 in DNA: TGTGCCTGTCCCGATGGCGGGAGACCTAATGAAAAACTGTTTTTT.